The 18 T cell receptor beta chains below come from one sample, sequenced in a study of blood T cell repertoires in COVID-19. TCRdb's table, derived via immunoSEQ multiplex PCR, lists solely in-frame clones and lacks some. The sample lists 150,000 to 200,000 clones, approximately 83% occurring once. The source material was peripheral blood. These TCRs come from a man between 60 and 70 years old with acute or convalescent COVID-19.

This clone was seen only once. This sequence joins TRBV7-9 and TRBJ2-1, with D maybe TRBD2 (6 bases). With 1 base removed from V and 7 bases from J, the gap between germline ends came to 8 bases. Germline V CDR1 and CDR2: SEHNR, FQNEAQ (reference sequence). This CDR3 has 13 residues. CDR3 nucleotides: TGTGCCAGCAGCTTAGGGGGGGAGAATGAGCAGTTCTTC. This sequence encodes CASSLGGENEQFF.

The rearrangement joins TRBV11-2 to TRBJ1-2; 12 positions agree with TRBD1. Unmatched junction bases numbered 16, after V lost 5 bases and J lost 3 bases. The CDR3 has 19 residues. The germline CDR1 and CDR2 sequences are SGHAT and FQNNGV. The CDR3 nucleotides are TGTGCCAGCAGCCCGATCCAGGGGGACAGGGGGCACCATTACTATGGCTACACCTTC. Protein product: CASSPIQGDRGHHYYGYTF.

The table lists this clone with a few counts. The rearrangement links TRBV28 to TRBJ1-1; 8 nucleotides align to TRBD1. From germline, CDR1 is MDHEN and CDR2 SYDVKM. This CDR3 spans 16 amino acids. Germline trimming cut 5 bases from V and 1 base from J; bases unmatched to any gene: 9. As DNA, the CDR3 is TGTGCCAGCAGTCCTCATAGACAGGGGCGGAACACTGAAGCTTTCTTT. Amino acids: CASSPHRQGRNTEAFF.

The chain recombines TRBV18 with TRBJ1-1, with 7 nucleotides matching TRBD1. V shed 1 base, J shed 6 bases, and the junction held 5 bases outside the gene matches. CDR1 is KGHSH and CDR2 is LQKENI in the germline V gene. The CDR3 is 14 residues long. This CDR3 is CASSPQGARAEAFF. The CDR3 region has the DNA TGTGCCAGCTCACCACAGGGGGCGCGGGCTGAAGCTTTCTTT.

As DNA, the CDR3 is TGTGCCAGCAGCAAAGGTGAGGGAACCTGCAATCAGCCCCAGCATTTT. It codes for CASSKGEGTCNQPQHF. This sequence joins TRBV21-1 and TRBJ1-5. TRBV21-1 is marked as a pseudogene. This CDR3 is 16 amino acids long.

The chain uses TRBV7-8 and TRBJ2-5; TRBD2 agrees at 12 bases. The J segment lost 3 bases and the V segment lost 5 bases, leaving 10 bases of the junction unmatched. This CDR3 contains 17 residues. Germline CDR1 reads SGHVS; CDR2 reads FQNEAQ. In DNA, the CDR3 is TGTGCCAGCAGCCACGGAAGAGGACTAGCGGGGAAAGAGACCCAGTACTTC. Translation: CASSHGRGLAGKETQYF.

The chain uses TRBV19 and TRBJ2-1, with D possibly matching TRBD2 (6 bases). V dropped 4 bases and J dropped 10 bases, with 11 bases sitting between them. The CDR3 covers 12 residues. CDR1 LNHDA and CDR2 SQIVND come from the germline V gene (reference sequence). The CDR3 protein is CASSTGREEQFF. The CDR3 bases are TGTGCCAGTAGTACAGGACGGGAGGAGCAGTTCTTC.

The V and J genes are TRBV9 and TRBJ2-1; perhaps TRBD2 as D (6 bases). The germline V gene encodes CDR1 SGDLS and CDR2 YYNGEE. Trimming left V 5 bases short and J 0 bases short, with 15 bases between. The CDR3 runs 16 residues. The CDR3 nucleotides read TGTGCCAGCAGTGGAGGGGCGGGACGCTCCTACAATGAGCAGTTCTTC. This codes for CASSGGAGRSYNEQFF.

The chain joins TRBV3-1 (or the pseudogene TRBV3-2) to TRBJ2-5; D possibly corresponds to TRBD2 (6 bases). The CDR3 spans 12 residues. CDR1 and CDR2 (germline): LGHDT, YNNKEL (reference sequence). Trimming took off 8 bases at V and 1 base at J, with 8 bases between the two ends. The CDR3 sequence: CASRGLQETQYF. The DNA for the CDR3 is TGTGCCAGCCGGGGACTCCAAGAGACCCAGTACTTC.

The chain uses TRBV30 and TRBJ2-7, with 12 bases lining up with TRBD2. The germline V gene has CDR1 GTSNPN and CDR2 SVGIG (reference sequence). CDR3 length: 15 residues. Trimming at V came to 3 bases and at J to 1 base, leaving 4 bases not matched to a gene. CDR3 region: CAWRGLAGASYEQYF. CDR3 sequence (DNA): TGTGCCTGGAGGGGACTAGCGGGCGCTTCCTACGAGCAGTACTTC. The variable domain in full, with the rest retrieved from reference TRBV30 and TRBJ2-7, is SQTIHQWPATLVQPVGSPLSLECTVEGTSNPNLYWYRQAAGRGLQLLFYSVGIGQISSEVPQNLSASRPQDRQFILSSKKLLLSDSGFYLCAWRGLAGASYEQYFGPGTRLTVT.

The chain uses TRBV6-1 and TRBJ2-7; possible D gene TRBD1, 5 bases. CDR1 is MNHNS and CDR2 is SASEGT in the germline V gene. This CDR3 has 14 amino acids. Trimming stripped 2 bases from V and 7 bases from J, with 15 bases between. CDR3 bases: TGTGCCAGCAGTGAAAAAGGGGTCTCCCGGGAGCAGTACTTC. This sequence encodes CASSEKGVSREQYF.

The chain carries TRBV24-1 and TRBJ1-1; 10 bases match TRBD1. Germline-derived CDR1 and CDR2 are KGHDR and SFDVKD. V lost 4 bases to trimming and J lost 0 bases; unmatched junction nucleotides: 13. CDR3 size: 19 residues. This CDR3 is CATSEPLKPGQGMNTEAFF. DNA for the CDR3: TGTGCCACCAGTGAGCCGCTAAAACCGGGACAGGGGATGAACACTGAAGCTTTCTTT.

The genes are TRBV28 and TRBJ1-5; D is undetermined. The CDR3 runs 14 residues. V lost 6 bases and J lost 1, with 10 bases in between. Looked up from germline, CDR1 is MDHEN and CDR2 is SYDVKM. DNA of the CDR3: TGTGCCAGCAGGGTGAGAGAAAGCAATCAGCCCCAGCATTTT. The encoded protein is CASRVRESNQPQHF. The full variable domain, its missing parts supplied by reference TRBV28 and TRBJ1-5, is DVKVTQSSRYLVKRTGEKVFLECVQDMDHENMFWYRQDPGLGLRLIYFSYDVKMKEKGDIPEGYSVSREKKERFSLILESASTNQTSMYLCASRVRESNQPQHFGDGTRLSIL.

The V gene is TRBV7-3, the J gene TRBJ2-3; D remains unclear. V was shortened by 5 bases and J by 6 bases, with 15 bases between the two germline ends. The germline V gene has CDR1 SGHTA and CDR2 FQGTGA. The CDR3 consists of 14 residues. The CDR3 bases are TGTGCCAGCAGCCGAAACCTTCGGTCCGATACGCAGTATTTT. Residues: CASSRNLRSDTQYF.

V and J are TRBV21-1 and TRBJ2-7; the table's TRBD2 call for D was not verified on the DNA. TRBV21-1 is listed as a pseudogene. The CDR3 is 10 amino acids. In DNA form, the CDR3 reads TGTGCCAGCTTGGCGGTCGAGCAGTACTTC. Encoded protein: CASLAVEQYF.

This clone has only a few counts. The DNA of the CDR3 is TGTGCCAGCAGCCCGGGGATTGGGCTGGGCTACGAGCAGTACTTC. Protein: CASSPGIGLGYEQYF. The chain couples TRBV7-3 to TRBJ2-7; maybe TRBD2 (5 bases). This CDR3 region has 15 residues. Trimming cost V 5 bases and J 3 bases, with 17 bases left between them. Germline V gene lookup returns CDR1 SGHTA and CDR2 FQGTGA.

This chain uses TRBV5-8 with TRBJ2-7; 7 positions agree with TRBD2. Germline lookup yields CDR1 SGHTS and CDR2 YDEGEE. J gave up 2 bases and V 1 base, and 6 bases lay outside the gene matches. CDR3 length: 15 amino acids. This CDR3 is CASSLSGGGTYEQYF. The DNA for the CDR3 is TGTGCCAGCAGCTTGTCGGGGGGAGGAACCTACGAGCAGTACTTC.

J is TRBJ2-1 and V is TRBV11-3, with 7 bases lining up with TRBD2. Germline trimming cut 5 bases from V and 7 bases from J; bases unmatched to any gene: 11. The CDR3 is made up of 15 amino acids. Germline V gene data show CDR1 as SGHNT and CDR2 as YENEEA. The CDR3 loop is CASSPGAGESNEQFF. The CDR3 nucleotides read TGTGCCAGCAGCCCCGGGGCGGGAGAGAGTAATGAGCAGTTCTTC. Using reference TRBV11-3 and TRBJ2-1 for the parts outside the CDR3, the full variable domain is EAGVVQSPRYKIIEKKQPVAFWCNPISGHNTLYWYLQNLGQGPELLIRYENEEAVDDSQLPKDRFSAERLKGVDSTLKIQPAELGDSAVYLCASSPGAGESNEQFFGPGTRLTVL.